These T cell receptor beta chains were read from a single sample in a study of T cells after yellow fever vaccination. Each CDR3 protein is one row after TCRdb ran MiXCR on the 5' RACE reads. The table includes some 250,000 distinct CDR3 sequences, more than 3.5% detected once. Material: PBMCs, obtained 15 days after the yellow fever booster vaccination. The receptors shown here come from a man aged 18 to 30 who received the YFV17D yellow fever vaccine. Each CDR3 is given with its conserved first and last residue. Each record gives: J gene, V gene, clone size, D gene, CDR3 DNA, CDR3 protein. A D gene is named only where the DNA matches it firmly. Expanded clones are given a class, and other clones once, few, many or no size at all.

>TRBJ2-1|TRBV7-8|few|TRBD1
TGTGCCAGCAGCTCGAGGACAGGGACTTCCAATGAGCAGTTCTTC
CASSSRTGTSNEQFF
>TRBJ2-1|TRBV6-5|many|TRBD1
TGTGCCAGCAGTTTCCGGGACAGGGTCAATGAGCAGTTCTTC
CASSFRDRVNEQFF
>TRBJ1-2|TRBV7-2|many|NA
TGTGCCAGCAGCTTAGTGGCAGCACAACACTTCTACACCTTC
CASSLVAAQHFYTF
>TRBJ1-1|TRBV5-1|many|NA
TGCGCCAGCACCTTGTCGGCCGGGGGCACTGAAGCTTTCTTT
CASTLSAGGTEAFF
>TRBJ1-1|TRBV12-3/TRBV12-4|many|NA
TGTGCCAGCAGTGAGGGACGGTGGAACACTGAAGCTTTCTTT
CASSEGRWNTEAFF
>TRBJ1-4|TRBV4-3|many|NA
TGCGCCAGCAGCCAAGATCATCGGGGTACTGAAAAACTGTTTTTT
CASSQDHRGTEKLFF
>TRBJ2-2|TRBV7-3|many|NA
TGTGCCAGCAGCTTCTCATCGAACACCGGGGAGCTGTTTTTT
CASSFSSNTGELFF
>TRBJ2-5|TRBV20-1|many|NA
TGCAGTGCTAGCGGGGAGACCCAGTACTTC
CSASGETQYF
>TRBJ1-3|TRBV2|few|TRBD1
TGTGCCAGCAGGACACTCAGGGGGCGAGGAAACACCATATATTTT
CASRTLRGRGNTIYF
>TRBJ2-3|TRBV5-1|many|TRBD2
TGCGCCAGCAGCGTGGGGGACTACACAGATACGCAGTATTTT
CASSVGDYTDTQYF
>TRBJ2-5|TRBV7-9|many|NA
TGTGCCAGCAGCTTAGTTACTTCAGTACAAGAGACCCAGTACTTC
CASSLVTSVQETQYF
>TRBJ2-5|TRBV10-3|many|TRBD2
TGTGCCATCAGTGAGTCCCGGACTAGCGGGGAGACCCAGTACTTC
CAISESRTSGETQYF
>TRBJ2-3|TRBV20-1|many|NA
TGCAGTGCTAGTGGGGGCCCGGGAACTAGCACAGATACGCAGTATTTT
CSASGGPGTSTDTQYF
>TRBJ2-7|TRBV4-3|many|NA
TGCGCCAGCAGCCAAGACGAATGGGGGGAGCAGTACTTC
CASSQDEWGEQYF
>TRBJ2-7|TRBV6-5|many|NA
TGTGCCAGCAGTGCAGGACTCGGTATCTACGAGCAGTACTTC
CASSAGLGIYEQYF
>TRBJ2-2|TRBV7-3|many|NA
TGTGCCAGCAGCTTAATCTCTGGAACAGTGAACACCGGGGAGCTGTTTTTT
CASSLISGTVNTGELFF
>TRBJ2-3|TRBV29-1|many|NA
TGCAGCGTTGAGACCACAGATACGCAGTATTTT
CSVETTDTQYF
>TRBJ1-2|TRBV24-1|few|NA
TGTGCCACCAGTGATGGAAGGGGCGGTGGCTACACCTTC
CATSDGRGGGYTF
>TRBJ2-3|TRBV7-3|many|NA
TGTGCCAGCAGCCCCCACCCGGGACTGCAAGCAGATACGCAGTATTTT
CASSPHPGLQADTQYF
>TRBJ2-5|TRBV3-1|many|NA
TGTGCCAGCAGCCCCCACGAGGGGACCAGGGGCTTCGGGACCCAGTACTTC
CASSPHEGTRGFGTQYF
>TRBJ2-2|TRBV5-1|many|NA
TGCGCCAGCAGCCACGGCGGGGCCGGCACCGGGGAGCTGTTTTTT
CASSHGGAGTGELFF
>TRBJ1-4|TRBV5-6|many|TRBD1
TGTGCCAGCAGCTCGGGGACAGGTGAAAAACTGTTTTTT
CASSSGTGEKLFF
>TRBJ1-1|TRBV20-1|many|NA
TGCAGACTTGACCGAGGGGACATGAACACTGAAGCTTTCTTT
CRLDRGDMNTEAFF
>TRBJ2-5|TRBV7-8|many|TRBD2
TGTGCCAGCAGCTTACCCGGCCAGCGGGGACAAGAGACCCAGTACTTC
CASSLPGQRGQETQYF
>TRBJ2-5|TRBV12-3/TRBV12-4|many|NA
TGTGCCAGCAGTTTATCGGTAGAGACCCAGTACTTC
CASSLSVETQYF
>TRBJ1-5|TRBV7-2|NA|TRBD1
TGTGCCAGCAGCTTAGCGCGCGGGGGGACAGACCTGGATCAGCCCCAGCATTTT
CASSLARGGTDLDQPQHF
>TRBJ2-7|TRBV6-5|many|TRBD2
TGTGCCAGCAGTTACTCCCCGCTAGCGGGGTACTACGAGCAGTACTTC
CASSYSPLAGYYEQYF
>TRBJ2-7|TRBV23-1|many|TRBD1
TGCGCCAGCAGTCGTAACAGGGGTGACTACGAGCAGTACTTC
CASSRNRGDYEQYF
>TRBJ1-2|TRBV20-1|many|NA
TGCAGTGCCCAGACCGATTATGGCTACACCTTC
CSAQTDYGYTF
>TRBJ2-1|TRBV20-1|many|TRBD2
TGCAGTGCTAGACTAGCGGGAGCTAACTACAATGAGCAGTTCTTC
CSARLAGANYNEQFF
>TRBJ2-2|TRBV6-5|NA|TRBD1
TGTGCCAGCAGTAAACCAGGGACAGGCGGTACCGGGGAGCTGTTTTTT
CASSKPGTGGTGELFF
>TRBJ2-3|TRBV20-1|many|TRBD2
TGCAGTGCTAGAGCCCGGGGGGGAGTTAGGACAGATACGCAGTATTTT
CSARARGGVRTDTQYF
>TRBJ2-3|TRBV10-3|many|TRBD2
TGTGCCATCACGACTAGCGGGGAGAGCACAGATACGCAGTATTTT
CAITTSGESTDTQYF
>TRBJ2-1|TRBV2|many|NA
TGTGCCAGCAAGGATCAGGGCTTGCCCAATGAGCAGTTCTTC
CASKDQGLPNEQFF
>TRBJ2-3|TRBV7-3|many|TRBD2
TGTGCCAGCAGCTCGCTTGGCGGGGGGGCCGGGGATACGCAGTATTTT
CASSSLGGGAGDTQYF
>TRBJ2-2|TRBV7-3|many|TRBD1
TGTGCCAGCAGCCGCGGGACAGGGCTCACCGGGGAGCTGTTTTTT
CASSRGTGLTGELFF
>TRBJ1-3|TRBV5-4|few|NA
TGTGCCAGCAGCTCGGGGAGGGGACTCGGAAACACCATATATTTT
CASSSGRGLGNTIYF
>TRBJ2-3|TRBV12-3/TRBV12-4|many|NA
TGTGCCAGCAGTTTCGCCAGCCGCACAGATACGCAGTATTTT
CASSFASRTDTQYF
>TRBJ2-7|TRBV29-1|many|NA
TGCAGCGCTGACACAGGTTACTCCTACGAGCAGTACTTC
CSADTGYSYEQYF
>TRBJ1-4|TRBV6-5|many|NA
TGTGCCAGCAAGGGGGGCTGGACTAATGAAAAACTGTTTTTT
CASKGGWTNEKLFF
>TRBJ2-3|TRBV27|many|NA
TGTGCCAGCAGCCCTATCGGAGGGTCCGCAGATACGCAGTATTTT
CASSPIGGSADTQYF
>TRBJ1-3|TRBV25-1|many|NA
TGTGCCAGCAGTGAAGGGTCGGAAAACACCATATATTTT
CASSEGSENTIYF
>TRBJ1-2|TRBV7-9|many|NA
TGTGCCAGCAGAACACAGGACAACTATGGCTACACCTTC
CASRTQDNYGYTF
>TRBJ2-7|TRBV20-1|many|NA
TGCAGTGCTAGAGACCCGAAAATTGACTACGAGCAGTACTTC
CSARDPKIDYEQYF
>TRBJ2-2|TRBV4-1|NA|NA
TGCGCCAGCAGCGTTGAGTGGGGCAACACCGGGGAGCTGTTTTTT
CASSVEWGNTGELFF
>TRBJ2-4|TRBV20-1|many|TRBD1
TGCAGTGCACCTCAGACAGGGGTTGACATTCAGTACTTC
CSAPQTGVDIQYF
>TRBJ2-1|TRBV11-3|many|NA
TGTGCCAGCAGCTTAGATCAAGGGGGATCCGCCAGGGCGGCCGAGCAGTTCTTC
CASSLDQGGSARAAEQFF
>TRBJ2-4|TRBV4-3|many|TRBD2
TGCGCCAGCAGCCAAGATCCGGCTAGCGGGGGAAACATTCAGTACTTC
CASSQDPASGGNIQYF
>TRBJ2-6|TRBV18|NA|TRBD1
TGTGCCAGCTCACCCCCCGGGACAGCTGCTGGGGCCAACGTCCTGACTTTC
CASSPPGTAAGANVLTF
>TRBJ2-1|TRBV20-1|many|TRBD2
TGCAGTGCTAGAGTGCCTAGCGGGTTCTACAATGAGCAGTTCTTC
CSARVPSGFYNEQFF